The 21 T cell receptor beta chains reported below all come from one sample, sequenced in a study of shared clonotypes between healthy human individuals. Assay used: immunoSEQ multiplex PCR; TCRdb lists only in-frame clones, some missing. The table lists roughly 1,800,000 clones, approximately 94% of them singletons. CD45RO-negative, CCR7-selected cells formed the naive CD8 fraction, which excluded terminally differentiated effector memory CD45RA+ cells. The sample taken for sequencing was naive CD8+ T cells sorted from blood. The receptors come from a young man in good health.

The chain has TRBV5-6 and TRBJ2-2; perhaps TRBD2 as D (5 bases). Trimming stripped 3 bases from V and 4 bases from J, with 16 bases between. Germline CDR1 SGHDT, CDR2 YYEEEE. This CDR3 has 16 residues. Here the CDR3 DNA reads TGTGCCAGCAGCTGGATGGAGGTGGCCGCCACCGGGGAGCTGTTTTTT. This gives the protein CASSWMEVAATGELFF.

The chain joins TRBV11-2 to TRBJ2-7, with 9 bases lining up with TRBD2. Per the germline V gene, CDR1 is SGHAT and CDR2 is FQNNGV. The CDR3 totals 18 residues. V gave up 0 bases and J gave up 7 bases; unmatched junction bases: 16. This chain's CDR3 is CASSLDQGGGGAASEQYF. For the CDR3, the DNA is TGTGCCAGCAGCTTAGATCAGGGTGGCGGGGGGGCAGCGAGTGAGCAGTACTTC.

This sequence joins TRBV7-9 and TRBJ2-2; D uncertain. From germline, CDR1 is SEHNR and CDR2 FQNEAQ (reference sequence). This CDR3 region has 11 residues. Deletions cut 11 bases from V and 7 bases from J, with 11 bases between. The CDR3, as DNA: TGTGCCTCTAGAGGAGACGGGGAGCTGTTTTTT. Amino acids: CASRGDGELFF.

This clone came up a few times. This chain joins TRBV29-1 and TRBJ1-2; D uncertain. Per the germline V gene, CDR1 is SQVTM and CDR2 is ANQGSEA. Trimming shortened V by 0 bases and J by 3 bases, and 8 bases separated the two germline ends. There are 13 residues in the CDR3. CDR3 nucleotide sequence: TGCAGCGTTGAAGATCCCAGGCACTATGGCTACACCTTC. The encoded protein is CSVEDPRHYGYTF.

This chain connects TRBV9 to TRBJ1-2, with D maybe TRBD1 (5 bases). There are 17 residues in the CDR3. Germline assignment: CDR1 SGDLS and CDR2 YYNGEE. V lost 10 bases and J lost 0, with 25 bases in between. Written as DNA, the CDR3 is TGTGCCTCCAGATCCGGGGCAGAGGTCCGAGCTAACTATGGCTACACCTTC. This translates into CASRSGAEVRANYGYTF. Using reference TRBV9 and TRBJ1-2 for the parts outside the CDR3, the full variable domain is DSGVTQTPKHLITATGQRVTLRCSPRSGDLSVYWYQQSLDQGLQFLIQYYNGEERAKGNILERFSAQQFPDLHSELNLSSLELGDSALYFCASRSGAEVRANYGYTFGSGTRLTVV.

This chain joins TRBV6-1 and TRBJ1-1; a weak D match, TRBD1 (5 bases). Trimming shortened V by 2 bases and J by 7 bases, and 14 bases separated the two germline ends. Germline V gene lookup returns CDR1 MNHNS and CDR2 SASEGT. This CDR3 has 14 amino acids. This CDR3 is CASSEWGPTSEAFF. The CDR3 coding sequence is TGTGCCAGCAGTGAATGGGGACCAACAAGTGAAGCTTTCTTT.

On this clone: The sample has other DNA sequences that encode this CDR3 too. J is TRBJ1-3 and V is TRBV5-1; maybe TRBD1 (5 bases). The CDR3 is 15 amino acids. V gave up 0 bases and J gave up 0 bases, with 7 bases separating them. Germline V lookup: CDR1 SGHRS, CDR2 YFSETQ. The CDR3: CASSLGDSSGNTIYF. The CDR3 nucleotides are TGCGCCAGCAGCTTGGGCGACAGCTCTGGAAACACCATATATTTT.

CDR3 region: CASSLAPDSEAFF. The DNA of the CDR3 is TGCGCCAGCAGCTTGGCTCCGGATTCTGAAGCTTTCTTT. V is TRBV5-1 and J is TRBJ1-1; no clear D. Germline loops: CDR1 SGHRS, CDR2 YFSETQ. The V end was cut by 0 bases, the J end by 6 bases, with 9 bases between. The CDR3 runs 13 residues.

CDR3 sequence (DNA): TGTGCCAGTAGTATTGATCTGTTTGGAGCCTACGAGCAGTACTTC. Protein product: CASSIDLFGAYEQYF. The chain has TRBV19 and TRBJ2-7, with unresolved D. This CDR3 comprises 15 residues. V shed 3 bases and J shed 2 bases, with 14 bases lying between them. Germline values: CDR1 LNHDA, CDR2 SQIVND (reference sequence).

Worth noting for this clone: The identical CDR3 is also encoded by other nucleotide sequences in the sample. V and J are TRBV5-1 and TRBJ2-5; D remains unclear. The germline V gene has CDR1 SGHRS and CDR2 YFSETQ. This CDR3 spans 14 amino acids. Trimming stripped 0 bases from V and 1 base from J, with 7 bases between. The CDR3 spells CASSLELPQETQYF. In nucleotides, the CDR3 is TGCGCCAGCAGCTTGGAACTCCCCCAAGAGACCCAGTACTTC.

The chain uses TRBV6-6 and TRBJ2-7; D is perhaps TRBD1 (6 bases). The CDR3 covers 15 residues. Germline V CDR1 and CDR2: MNHNY, SVGAGI (reference sequence). With 7 bases removed from V and 2 bases from J, the gap between germline ends came to 18 bases. In DNA form, the CDR3 reads TGTGCCAGCAATACGGGGCAGGGGCGTCCCTACGAGCAGTACTTC. It encodes CASNTGQGRPYEQYF.

The V gene is TRBV27, the J gene TRBJ2-7, with 12 bases aligning to TRBD2. J lost 5 bases, V lost 7 bases, and 15 bases had no gene match. Per the germline V gene, CDR1 is MNHEY and CDR2 is SMNVEV (reference sequence). The length of the CDR3 is 17 residues. The CDR3 sequence: CASNTITPSGRADEQYF. As DNA, the CDR3 is TGTGCCAGCAACACTATAACGCCTAGCGGGAGGGCCGACGAGCAGTACTTC.

The chain employs TRBV21-1 and TRBJ2-5; TRBD1 was called by the table and not checked on the DNA. TRBV21-1 is deemed a pseudogene. CDR3 length: 14 residues. The CDR3 DNA is TGTGCCAGCAACACAGGGGACGTACAAGAGACCCAGTACTTC. Amino acid sequence: CASNTGDVQETQYF.

The table lists this clone with a count of one. This sequence joins TRBV4-1 and TRBJ2-7; 7 nucleotides line up with TRBD1. The CDR3 is 14 residues long. Germline CDR1 is MGHRA and CDR2 is YSYEKL. V trimming: 4 bases; J trimming: 4 bases; junction bases outside the gene matches: 7. The CDR3 spells CASSPRTGLYEQYF. The DNA for the CDR3 is TGCGCCAGCAGCCCCCGGACAGGTTTGTACGAGCAGTACTTC.

The chain carries TRBV30 and TRBJ2-1; perhaps TRBD2 as D (6 bases). With 0 bases removed from V and 3 bases from J, the gap between germline ends came to 12 bases. The CDR3 loop spans 15 amino acids. The V gene's germline CDR1 is GTSNPN and CDR2 SVGIG (reference sequence). The CDR3 protein is CAWSVGLGGYNEQFF. The CDR3 coding sequence is TGTGCCTGGAGTGTCGGATTGGGGGGCTACAATGAGCAGTTCTTC. Complete variable domain (other parts from reference TRBV30 and TRBJ2-1): SQTIHQWPATLVQPVGSPLSLECTVEGTSNPNLYWYRQAAGRGLQLLFYSVGIGQISSEVPQNLSASRPQDRQFILSSKKLLLSDSGFYLCAWSVGLGGYNEQFFGPGTRLTVL.

Concerning this clone: The same CDR3 also results from other DNA sequences found in this sample. V and J are TRBV7-2 and TRBJ2-7; D is uncertain. Trimming took 0 bases from V and 0 from J, leaving 3 bases between them. Germline lookup yields CDR1 SGHTA and CDR2 FQGNSA. The CDR3 has 13 amino acids. CDR3 residues: CASSLARSYEQYF. The CDR3 coding sequence is TGTGCCAGCAGCTTAGCACGCTCCTACGAGCAGTACTTC.

The gene calls are TRBV30 and TRBJ2-3; no definite D call. Germline V CDR1 and CDR2: GTSNPN, SVGIG (reference sequence). Trimming removed 6 bases at V and 6 bases at J, with 13 bases between. The length of the CDR3 is 12 residues. CDR3 sequence (DNA): TGTGCCTGCCGGAAGCCCGCGGATACGCAGTATTTT. This encodes CACRKPADTQYF.

Concerning this clone itself: Within the sample, other DNA sequences also encode this same CDR3. The chain couples TRBV5-6 to TRBJ2-7; perhaps TRBD1 as D (5 bases). The CDR3 has 13 amino acids. Germline CDR1 reads SGHDT; CDR2 reads YYEEEE. V lost 4 bases and J 5 bases, leaving 13 bases between the germline ends. The DNA of the CDR3 is TGTGCCAGCAGCCTAGACAGTGGCGACGAGCAGTACTTC. Translating gives CASSLDSGDEQYF.

The rearrangement joins TRBV5-4 to TRBJ2-2; D is unclear. This CDR3 has 12 amino acids. CDR1 SGHNT and CDR2 YYREEE come from the germline V gene (reference sequence). Trimming took 9 bases from V and 3 from J, leaving 9 bases between them. Here the CDR3 DNA reads TGTGCCACGCAAGGCTACACCGGGGAGCTGTTTTTT. It codes for CATQGYTGELFF.

The chain has TRBV5-6 and TRBJ2-7; D is tentatively TRBD1 or TRBD2 (6 bases each). With 2 bases removed from V and 3 bases from J, the gap between germline ends came to 12 bases. Germline-derived CDR1 and CDR2 are SGHDT and YYEEEE. The CDR3 contains 14 residues. The CDR3 loop reads CASSLWGADYEQYF. CDR3 coding DNA: TGTGCCAGCAGCTTATGGGGGGCCGACTACGAGCAGTACTTC.

Turning to this clone: At the DNA level, this CDR3 is encoded by other sequences in the same sample as well. The gene calls are TRBV30 and TRBJ2-7, with 8 bases fitting TRBD1. Germline CDR1 is GTSNPN and CDR2 is SVGIG (reference sequence). The CDR3 contains 14 residues. The V and J ends lost 4 bases and 4 bases, in that order; junction bases with no gene match: 9. The DNA of the CDR3 is TGTGCCTGGATCCCAGAGGGGACAGGTTACGAGCAGTACTTC. It yields the protein CAWIPEGTGYEQYF.